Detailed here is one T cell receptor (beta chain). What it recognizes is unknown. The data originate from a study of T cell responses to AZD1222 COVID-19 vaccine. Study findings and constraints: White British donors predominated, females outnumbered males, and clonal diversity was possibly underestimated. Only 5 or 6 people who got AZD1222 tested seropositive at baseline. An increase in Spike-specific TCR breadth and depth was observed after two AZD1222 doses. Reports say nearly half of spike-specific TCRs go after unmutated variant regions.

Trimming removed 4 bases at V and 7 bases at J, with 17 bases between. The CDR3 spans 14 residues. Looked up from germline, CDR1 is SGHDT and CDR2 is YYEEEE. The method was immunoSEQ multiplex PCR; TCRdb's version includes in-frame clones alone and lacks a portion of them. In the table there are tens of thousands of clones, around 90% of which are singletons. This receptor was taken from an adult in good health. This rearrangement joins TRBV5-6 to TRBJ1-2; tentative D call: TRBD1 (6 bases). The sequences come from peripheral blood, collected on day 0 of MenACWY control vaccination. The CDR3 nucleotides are TGTGCCAGCAGCCCGGACCTACAGGGTTCTGGCTACACCTTC. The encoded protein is CASSPDLQGSGYTF.